Presented here are 9 T cell receptor beta chains from one specimen sequenced in a study of blood T cell repertoires in COVID-19. Profiling relied on immunoSEQ multiplex PCR, and the TCRdb table lists in-frame clones only, not all of them. The sample carries nearly 110,000 clones, more than 70% recorded once. Material: peripheral blood. These receptors were taken from a man aged 70-80 years with acute or convalescent COVID-19.

This chain links TRBV29-1 with TRBJ1-1, with TRBD1 matching 9 bases. V gave up 6 bases and J gave up 6 bases; unmatched junction bases: 11. The CDR3 is 14 amino acids. The germline V gene has CDR1 SQVTM and CDR2 ANQGSEA. The CDR3 region has the DNA TGCAGCGTGGTCCCGGGACAGGGAGTCCCTGAAGCTTTCTTT. Its translation is CSVVPGQGVPEAFF. The variable domain in full, completed from reference TRBV29-1 and TRBJ1-1, reads SAVISQKPSRDICQRGTSLTIQCQVDSQVTMMFWYRQQPGQSLTLIATANQGSEATYESGFVIDKFPISRPNLTFSTLTVSNMSPEDSSIYLCSVVPGQGVPEAFFGQGTRLTVV.

V usage is TRBV2 and J usage is TRBJ2-5; a possible D gene is TRBD1 (5 bases). The CDR3 has 14 amino acids. CDR1 SNHLY and CDR2 FYNNEI come from the germline V gene. V was shortened by 4 bases and J by 7 bases, with 16 bases between the two germline ends. CDR3 DNA: TGTGCCAGCAGTGGTGGGCAGGGTGCTTTGACCCAGTACTTC. It translates to CASSGGQGALTQYF.

The V and J genes are TRBV18 and TRBJ1-5, with a tentative D call TRBD1 (6 bases). Trimming removed 6 bases at V and 0 bases at J, with 15 bases between. Germline assignment: CDR1 KGHSH and CDR2 LQKENI. The CDR3 totals 16 residues. DNA of the CDR3: TGTGCCAGCTCCCCGGTGTTGGGGGCTAGCAATCAGCCCCAGCATTTT. Residues: CASSPVLGASNQPQHF.

This chain links TRBV28 with TRBJ1-2; the match to TRBD1 covers 7 bases. Per germline, CDR1 MDHEN and CDR2 SYDVKM. The V and J ends lost 6 bases and 0 bases, in that order; junction bases with no gene match: 7. This CDR3 contains 15 residues. The CDR3 spells CASSPGGMANYGYTF. In DNA, the CDR3 is TGTGCCAGCAGCCCAGGGGGAATGGCTAACTATGGCTACACCTTC.

The chain is built from TRBV7-3 and TRBJ2-5; 8 nucleotides match TRBD2. J lost 3 bases, V lost 1 base, and 1 base had no gene match. The CDR3 has 14 residues. CDR1 and CDR2 (germline): SGHTA, FQGTGA. The CDR3 nucleotides read TGTGCCAGCAGCTTAATTAGCGGGGAAGAGACCCAGTACTTC. Its protein is CASSLISGEETQYF.

The CDR3 loop reads CASSLGQQKETQYF. Here the CDR3 DNA reads TGTGCCAGCAGCTTGGGACAGCAAAAAGAGACCCAGTACTTC. The rearrangement uses TRBV7-6 and TRBJ2-5; 7 nucleotides line up with TRBD1. The ends lost 3 bases at V and 3 bases at J; junction bases unmatched: 4. Germline lookup yields CDR1 SGHVS and CDR2 FNYEAQ. This CDR3 comprises 14 residues. The full variable domain, in which reference TRBV7-6 and TRBJ2-5 provide the parts outside the CDR3, is GAGVSQSPRYKVTKRGQDVALRCDPISGHVSLYWYRQALGQGPEFLTYFNYEAQQDKSGLPNDRFSAERPEGSISTLTIQRTEQRDSAMYRCASSLGQQKETQYFGPGTRLLVL.

The CDR3 DNA is TGCAGCGTTGTCGGGTCTGATACTGAAGCTTTCTTT. Its translation is CSVVGSDTEAFF. The chain has TRBV29-1 and TRBJ1-1; D gene uncertain. V lost 4 bases to trimming and J lost 5 bases, with 11 bases between them. Germline V gene sequence: CDR1 SQVTM, CDR2 ANQGSEA. The CDR3 runs 12 residues.

This chain uses TRBV5-6 with TRBJ2-3; the match to TRBD2 covers 8 bases. The junction had 9 bases not matched to a gene; V was cut back by 0 bases and J by 0 bases. CDR1 is SGHDT, CDR2 YYEEEE, per germline. The CDR3 is 18 residues long. In nucleotides, the CDR3 is TGTGCCAGCAGCTTGGAGATTGGCGGGGGGCCGAGCACAGATACGCAGTATTTT. Translated: CASSLEIGGGPSTDTQYF.

The V call is TRBV6-5, the J call TRBJ2-2; TRBD1 aligns across 7 bases. After removal of 8 bases from V and 3 bases from J, the junction contained 9 bases not matched to a gene. In germline, CDR1 is MNHEY, CDR2 SVGAGI. This CDR3 has 15 residues. CDR3 in amino acids: CASGGQAIHTGELFF. The CDR3, as DNA: TGTGCCAGCGGCGGACAGGCAATTCACACCGGGGAGCTGTTTTTT.